This T cell receptor (beta chain) was obtained from a study of T-cell reconstitution after alpha-beta-depleted transplantation in children. Study findings and constraints: At day 60, the high TCRbeta diversity found in some patients originated from recipient T cells and thymic progenitors that had survived. Hyperexpanded clones declined; after one year, newly produced T cells mostly supplied diversity. The origin of alpha-beta T cells about two months after transplant was reportedly several hundred expanded graft clones.

This CDR3 has 15 amino acids. Germline V gives CDR1 SGHRS, CDR2 YFSETQ. Trimming cost V 0 bases and J 0 bases, with 7 bases left between them. As it was prepared, the TCRbeta library received unique molecular identifiers. TCRdb passed the PCR reads through MiXCR, listing each CDR3 protein once. The sample gives more than 90,000 distinct CDR3 sequences, 10% to 13% of which show up once; less than 40% is in the top ten. A note on this clonotype: Its antigen remains unidentified.

The source was PBMCs, collected before TCRalphabeta/CD19-depleted stem cell transplant. V is TRBV5-1 and J is TRBJ2-4, with unresolved D. This receptor was obtained from a boy younger than 10 with acute lymphoblastic leukemia, due to receive a stem cell transplant. The CDR3: CASSLDGLAKNIQYF. The CDR3 DNA reads TGCGCCAGCAGCTTGGATGGGTTAGCCAAAAACATTCAGTACTTC.